This T cell receptor (beta chain) derives from a study of OX40 agonist ivuxolimab in advanced cancers. Context from the whole study: Ivuxolimab, which targeted the costimulatory receptor OX40 (CD134), was an agonistic, fully human IgG2 monoclonal antibody. Intravenous ivuxolimab was administered to patients every 2 weeks at six dose levels: 0.01, 0.1, 0.3, 1.5, 3 and 10 mg/kg. Of the approximately 50 dose-escalation patients, hepatocellular carcinoma was present in about 19, melanoma in around 15, renal cell carcinoma in 9 and head and neck cancer in 9. In the dose-escalation cohort, 70% to 85% of patients were male, and the mean age was roughly 60 years, with a range of about 23 to 90. Patients were allowed to have had prior anti-PD-1, anti-PD-L1 or anti-CTLA-4 therapy, and 30% to 40% of the dose-escalation patients had been treated with checkpoint inhibitors. Three dose-escalation patients achieved partial responses, one with hepatocellular carcinoma and two with cutaneous melanoma. The point of sequencing TCRbeta in the periphery was to test whether ivuxolimab changed TCR sequence diversity and drove clonal T-cell expansion. The monotherapy dose-escalation portion (N of about 52 patients) of the phase I ivuxolimab trial is reported in the paper. What the work shows at the level of the full study, not this receptor alone: Which antigens the clonally expanded peripheral T cells were specific for was not determined. After ivuxolimab, more expanded clones were found on average in CD8+ T cells than in CD4+ T cells. Low levels of normalized T-cell clonal expansion were also seen in some patients who did not respond. In the 0.1-3.0 mg/kg groups, partial responders had among the lowest normalized peripheral clonal expansion, particularly in CD8+ T cells. At doses from 0.1 to 3.0 mg/kg, clonal expansion was seen in both CD4+ and CD8+ blood T cells between baseline and week 6.

Via the germline V gene (reference sequence), CDR1 is LNHDA and CDR2 SQIVND. CDR3 length: 16 amino acids, cysteine to phenylalanine. CDR3 DNA is the only sequence kept; it has 48 bases, read in frame from the first base. A distance of 23 bases separates the germline ends of V and J, which lose 9 bases and 4 bases respectively. For sequencing of the TCRbeta CDR3 region, genomic DNA was extracted from the sorted cells. The immunoSEQ Assay was used for sequencing of TCRbeta CDR3 regions. TCRdb re-hosts the immuneACCESS table, in-frame sequences only. Its copies lack some clones; in the studies checked, an unresolved V gene accounts for under half of them, and the cause for the rest is not known. The sample contains roughly 100,000 clones, approximately 95% of them found a single time. 2% to 2.5% of the sample is held by the ten biggest clonotypes. Comment on this clone: What this receptor recognizes is not known. The input lacks base qualities; no much larger clone sits a single base away.

Patients with a history of autoimmune disease or receiving systemic immunosuppression were excluded from the trial. In every dose cohort, peripheral blood was drawn for TCR sequencing at baseline, cycle 4 day 1, and cycle 7 day 1. Samples were obtained from an open-label, multicenter, first-in-human phase I dose-escalation trial of ivuxolimab. Adults with locally advanced or metastatic melanoma, renal cell, hepatocellular, or head and neck squamous cell carcinoma were enrolled in the trial. CD4+ and CD8+ T cells were sorted separately from peripheral blood before TCR sequencing. The sequence is built from TRBV19 and TRBJ2-3; the D gene is perhaps TRBD1, from 5 matching bases. The sequencing used CD4+ or CD8+ T cells sorted from blood, collected in a trial of the OX40 agonist ivuxolimab. This TCR was recovered from an adult with an advanced solid tumor such as melanoma, head and neck, liver or kidney cancer. The DNA sequence reads TGTGCCAGCCAGTCTGCCGGATCAGGGTTCGCAGATACGCAGTATTTT. The resulting protein is CASQSAGSGFADTQYF.